The 27 T cell receptor beta chains in this list originate from one sample, sequenced in a study of CD8 T cells in Susac syndrome. cDNA came from about 0.5 to 1 ug RNA primed by random hexamers. MiXCR, applied by TCRdb to the immunoSEQ multiplex PCR reads, yields one record per CDR3 protein. The sample includes 150,000 or so distinct CDR3 sequences, 95% of them seen just once. The sample consisted of CD4+ T cells from PBMCs. All receptors come from a human donor with Susac syndrome.

This chain uses TRBV4-1 with TRBJ2-5, with D tentatively TRBD2 (5 bases). V lost 1 base and J lost 5, with 14 bases in between. CDR3 length equals 15 residues. From germline, CDR1 is MGHRA and CDR2 YSYEKL. CDR3 loop: CASSQAGLVVETQYF. The CDR3 DNA sequence: TGCGCCAGCAGCCAAGCAGGACTTGTTGTGGAGACCCAGTACTTC.

J is TRBJ2-7 and V is TRBV5-6; TRBD1 matches 8 bases. This CDR3 comprises 14 residues. Per the germline V gene, CDR1 is SGHDT and CDR2 is YYEEEE. V gave up 1 base and J gave up 6 bases; unmatched junction bases: 6. The CDR3 DNA reads TGTGCCAGCAGCTTGTGGCAGGGGGCTGGCGAGCAGTACTTC. Its translation is CASSLWQGAGEQYF.

This chain uses TRBV7-2 with TRBJ2-7, with TRBD1 as a possible D gene (5 bases). The V gene lost 5 bases and the J gene lost 3 bases, with 11 bases spanning the gap. Germline V gene sequence: CDR1 SGHTA, CDR2 FQGNSA. CDR3 size: 13 residues. The CDR3: CASSPRGNYEQYF. As DNA, the CDR3 is TGTGCCAGCAGCCCAAGGGGAAACTACGAGCAGTACTTC.

The chain combines TRBV9 with TRBJ1-6; no reliable D call. Germline loops: CDR1 SGDLS, CDR2 YYNGEE. The CDR3 loop spans 16 amino acids. The V end lost 3 bases, the J end lost 4 bases, and 14 bases lay between the germline ends. Here the CDR3 DNA reads TGTGCCAGCAGCGCCTTCGACTTGGGGTATAATTCACCCCTCCACTTT. Protein product: CASSAFDLGYNSPLHF.

Written as DNA, the CDR3 is TGCAGCGTCCCCCGGGGCCAGGGGTCATTAGGAAATACGCAGTATTTT. Protein: CSVPRGQGSLGNTQYF. This chain links TRBV29-1 with TRBJ2-3; TRBD1 might be the D (6 bases). The CDR3 sequence is 16 residues long. Trimming removed 6 bases at V and 7 bases at J, with 26 bases between. CDR1 and CDR2 from the germline V gene are SQVTM and ANQGSEA.

The chain carries TRBV29-1 and TRBJ2-3; 9 bases line up with TRBD1. This CDR3 comprises 14 residues. Germline V gene sequence: CDR1 SQVTM, CDR2 ANQGSEA. With 3 bases clipped from V and 0 bases from J, the junction kept 1 base outside the gene matches. The CDR3 DNA follows: TGCAGCGTTGAGGACAGGGGTAGCACAGATACGCAGTATTTT. As protein: CSVEDRGSTDTQYF.

The chain employs TRBV29-1 and TRBJ2-7; TRBD2 aligns across 7 bases. CDR1 is SQVTM and CDR2 is ANQGSEA in the germline V gene. The CDR3 length is 10 residues. Trimming at V came to 5 bases and at J to 6 bases, leaving 1 base not matched to a gene. The DNA of the CDR3 is TGCAGCGTTCGGGAGGCCGAGCAGTACTTC. Amino acid sequence: CSVREAEQYF.

This rearrangement joins TRBV20-1 to TRBJ2-2, with TRBD2 as a possible D gene (5 bases). The germline CDR1 and CDR2 sequences are DFQATT and SNEGSKA (reference sequence). The CDR3 consists of 14 residues. Deletions cut 3 bases from V and 6 bases from J, with 14 bases between. CDR3 in DNA: TGCAGTGCTAGCCTACTAGGTGCGGCCGGGGAGCTGTTTTTT. Protein sequence: CSASLLGAAGELFF.

The chain couples TRBV7-8 to TRBJ1-5, with TRBD1 as a possible D gene (5 bases). Trimming stripped 0 bases from V and 4 bases from J, with 13 bases between. This CDR3 comprises 16 residues. Germline V CDR1 and CDR2: SGHVS, FQNEAQ. CDR3 sequence reads: CASSLAEGLGNQPQHF. CDR3 DNA: TGTGCCAGCAGCTTAGCCGAGGGGTTGGGTAATCAGCCCCAGCATTTT. The variable domain in full, completed from reference TRBV7-8 and TRBJ1-5, reads GAGVSQSPRYKVAKRGQDVALRCDPISGHVSLFWYQQALGQGPEFLTYFQNEAQLDKSGLPSDRFFAERPEGSVSTLKIQRTQQEDSAVYLCASSLAEGLGNQPQHFGDGTRLSIL.

The sample holds one count of this clonotype. The chain employs TRBV20-1 and TRBJ1-2; possibly TRBD1 for D (6 bases). The germline V gene has CDR1 DFQATT and CDR2 SNEGSKA (reference sequence). CDR3 size: 16 residues. The V and J ends lost 4 bases and 2 bases respectively, with 20 bases between them. Written as DNA, the CDR3 is TGCAGTGCTAATAGCGCCGGAGACAGGAGCAACTATGGCTACACCTTC. Amino acids: CSANSAGDRSNYGYTF.

The chain uses TRBV15 and TRBJ1-5; 10 bases fit TRBD1. Germline V lookup: CDR1 LNHNV, CDR2 YYDKDF (reference sequence). After removal of 2 bases from V and 4 bases from J, the junction contained 8 bases not matched to a gene. This CDR3 comprises 17 residues. The CDR3 coding sequence is TGTGCCACCAGCAGACGAAGACAGGGGGCACGAAATCAGCCCCAGCATTTT. Translation: CATSRRRQGARNQPQHF.

This chain uses TRBV7-8 with TRBJ2-3; weak D call: TRBD2 (6 bases). CDR1 and CDR2 from the germline V gene are SGHVS and FQNEAQ. This CDR3 has 15 residues. V was pared by 2 bases and J by 2 bases, with 11 bases between. The CDR3 nucleotides read TGTGCCAGCAGCTTATTGGGGGGTCCCACAGATACGCAGTATTTT. Encoded protein: CASSLLGGPTDTQYF.

In this sample, this clonotype turned up a few times. V and J are TRBV7-9 and TRBJ2-3; D is unclear. The CDR3 loop spans 14 amino acids. In germline, CDR1 is SEHNR, CDR2 FQNEAQ (reference sequence). Trimming took off 1 base at V and 0 bases at J, with 5 bases between the two ends. The CDR3 loop is CASSLVDSTDTQYF. CDR3 DNA: TGTGCCAGCAGCTTAGTAGATAGCACAGATACGCAGTATTTT. Using reference TRBV7-9 and TRBJ2-3 for the parts outside the CDR3, the full variable domain is DTGVSQNPRHKITKRGQNVTFRCDPISEHNRLYWYRQTLGQGPEFLTYFQNEAQLEKSRLLSDRFSAERPKGSFSTLEIQRTEQGDSAMYLCASSLVDSTDTQYFGPGTRLTVL.

The rearrangement uses TRBV13 and TRBJ2-3, with D perhaps TRBD1 (6 bases). Trimming pared 2 bases from V and 2 bases from J, leaving 17 bases between. This CDR3 has 17 amino acids. From germline, CDR1 is PRHDT and CDR2 FYEKMQ (reference sequence). CDR3 bases: TGTGCCAGCAGCTTATCGGCAGCCTGGGGGCCCACAGATACGCAGTATTTT. It yields the protein CASSLSAAWGPTDTQYF. The whole variable domain, filled in from reference TRBV13 and TRBJ2-3, reads AAGVIQSPRHLIKEKRETATLKCYPIPRHDTVYWYQQGPGQDPQFLISFYEKMQSDKGSIPDRFSAQQFSDYHSELNMSSLELGDSALYFCASSLSAAWGPTDTQYFGPGTRLTVL.

The rearrangement joins TRBV20-1 to TRBJ2-7, with 7 bases matching TRBD2. V was clipped by 3 bases and J by 5 bases; unmatched bases: 13. CDR3 size: 15 residues. Germline V lookup: CDR1 DFQATT, CDR2 SNEGSKA (reference sequence). CDR3 residues: CSARFPTSGVNEQYF. The CDR3, as DNA: TGCAGTGCTAGGTTCCCTACGAGCGGGGTTAACGAGCAGTACTTC.

This chain links TRBV6-1 with TRBJ2-5; D unresolved. Germline values: CDR1 MNHNS, CDR2 SASEGT. The CDR3 consists of 14 residues. With 4 bases removed from V and 4 bases from J, the gap between germline ends came to 13 bases. CDR3 sequence (DNA): TGTGCCAGCAGTGTAAGGCCAAGCGCAGAGACCCAGTACTTC. Translating it yields CASSVRPSAETQYF.

The chain uses TRBV30 and TRBJ2-3; TRBD1 might be the D (6 bases). Germline lookup yields CDR1 GTSNPN and CDR2 SVGIG (reference sequence). CDR3 size: 14 residues. The germline V and J ends were trimmed by 6 bases and 0 bases, with 13 bases remaining between them. The CDR3 sequence: CACTTRGSTDTQYF. The CDR3 region has the DNA TGTGCCTGCACCACTAGGGGGAGCACAGATACGCAGTATTTT.

The chain joins TRBV2 to TRBJ1-2; D possibly corresponds to TRBD1 (5 bases). Trimming took off 4 bases at V and 6 bases at J, with 15 bases between the two ends. Germline V gene lookup returns CDR1 SNHLY and CDR2 FYNNEI. There are 14 residues in the CDR3. The CDR3 DNA reads TGTGCCAGCAGTGCCTACGGGGGTGGGGATGGCTACACCTTC. Translating gives CASSAYGGGDGYTF.

This rearrangement joins TRBV3-1 to TRBJ2-7, with D unclear. This CDR3 spans 14 amino acids. V lost 0 bases and J 0 bases, leaving 6 bases between the germline ends. The germline V gene encodes CDR1 LGHDT and CDR2 YNNKEL (reference sequence). Here the CDR3 DNA reads TGTGCCAGCAGCCAAGAGGTCCACTCCTACGAGCAGTACTTC. Amino acid sequence: CASSQEVHSYEQYF.

The chain recombines TRBV29-1 with TRBJ2-2; 7 bases match TRBD1. This CDR3 has 14 amino acids. Germline CDR1 is SQVTM and CDR2 is ANQGSEA. Trimming removed 5 bases from V and 5 bases from J; junction bases left unmatched: 8. Written as DNA, the CDR3 is TGCAGCGTTATCCACAGGGGTCGGACCGGGGAGCTGTTTTTT. Protein product: CSVIHRGRTGELFF.

The chain combines TRBV6-2 or TRBV6-3 with TRBJ2-1, with D perhaps matching TRBD2 (6 bases). Trimming pared 4 bases from V and 0 bases from J, leaving 13 bases between. The germline V gene has CDR1 MNHEY and CDR2 SVGEGT. The CDR3 loop spans 16 amino acids. Here the CDR3 DNA reads TGTGCCAGCAGTTCCCTGGAAGCGGGCTCCTACAATGAGCAGTTCTTC. Protein sequence: CASSSLEAGSYNEQFF.

This chain joins TRBV6-1 and TRBJ2-6; D possibly uses TRBD1 or TRBD2 (5 bases each). The germline V gene encodes CDR1 MNHNS and CDR2 SASEGT. This CDR3 spans 18 amino acids. Trimming took off 3 bases at V and 0 bases at J, with 15 bases between the two ends. Here the CDR3 DNA reads TGTGCCAGCAGTGAGTGGGGGAGCGCCGACTCTGGGGCCAACGTCCTGACTTTC. As protein: CASSEWGSADSGANVLTF.

V is TRBV6-2 or TRBV6-3 and J is TRBJ2-1, with 7 bases identical to TRBD2. The germline CDR1 and CDR2 sequences are MNHEY and SVGEGT. V was clipped by 0 bases and J by 3 bases; unmatched bases: 17. CDR3 length: 20 residues. The CDR3 spells CASSYSTRLRSGTLYNEQFF. The CDR3 coding sequence is TGTGCCAGCAGTTACTCGACCCGTTTACGAAGCGGGACGCTCTACAATGAGCAGTTCTTC.

The rearrangement uses TRBV7-8 and TRBJ2-3; D is undetermined. The V end was cut by 1 base, the J end by 5 bases, with 7 bases between. The germline V gene encodes CDR1 SGHVS and CDR2 FQNEAQ. The CDR3 is 13 amino acids. The CDR3 loop reads CASSLGIGDTQYF. CDR3 bases: TGTGCCAGCAGCTTAGGGATAGGAGATACGCAGTATTTT. Filled out from reference TRBV7-8 and TRBJ2-3, the complete variable domain reads GAGVSQSPRYKVAKRGQDVALRCDPISGHVSLFWYQQALGQGPEFLTYFQNEAQLDKSGLPSDRFFAERPEGSVSTLKIQRTQQEDSAVYLCASSLGIGDTQYFGPGTRLTVL.

The V call is TRBV25-1, the J call TRBJ2-1; the D gene is possibly TRBD2 (7 bases). CDR3 size: 14 residues. In germline, CDR1 is MGHDK, CDR2 SYGVNS. Trimming removed 8 bases at V and 5 bases at J, with 16 bases between. This chain's CDR3 is CASGGGDYHNEQFF. The CDR3 bases are TGTGCCAGCGGAGGGGGGGACTACCACAATGAGCAGTTCTTC.

This chain joins TRBV4-1 and TRBJ1-5, with D unresolved. Germline loops: CDR1 MGHRA, CDR2 YSYEKL. V gave up 2 bases and J gave up 1 base, with 18 bases separating them. This CDR3 spans 18 amino acids. The CDR3 spells CASSQRVASEGSNQPQHF. The CDR3 bases are TGCGCCAGCAGCCAACGTGTCGCCAGCGAGGGAAGCAATCAGCCCCAGCATTTT.

The chain uses TRBV30 and TRBJ2-5; TRBD2 matches 8 bases. V lost 3 bases, J lost 7 bases, and 7 bases stayed unmatched. This CDR3 spans 13 amino acids. The germline gives CDR1 GTSNPN, CDR2 SVGIG (reference sequence). The CDR3 DNA follows: TGTGCCTGGAGACCGACTAGCGTAGGGACCCAGTACTTC. As protein: CAWRPTSVGTQYF.